This TCR beta chain was sequenced in a study of identical twins. Study findings and constraints: Beta out-of-frame sequences showed weaker excess sharing between twins. The abundant beta clonotypes from cord blood had fewer insertions, and memory repertoires had none of this. Models underestimated how often monozygotic twins shared out-of-frame TCR alpha.

cDNA carried unique molecular identifiers, and a universal primer site was added by template switching. MiXCR, run by TCRdb on the 5' RACE reads, gives a single entry per CDR3 protein. The profile shows hundreds of thousands of distinct CDR3 sequences, around 12% of them singletons. Germline V lookup: CDR1 MGHRA, CDR2 YSYEKL. The CDR3 loop spans 15 amino acids. Between the trimmed V and J ends, which lost 3 bases and 5 bases, there was a span of 13 bases. This clonotype has only a few counts. The antigen is unknown. The same data also went into a second study, on yellow fever vaccine responses in identical twins.

The sequenced sample consisted of PBMCs. The TCR was taken from a young woman in good health. The V call is TRBV4-1, the J call TRBJ2-2; D perhaps matches TRBD2 (6 bases). In nucleotides, the CDR3 is TGCGCCAGCAGCCATAATCAGGGAGGAACCGGGGAGCTGTTTTTT. It yields the protein CASSHNQGGTGELFF.